The 22 T cell receptor beta chains below come from one sample, sequenced in a study of T cells in Graves' hyperthyroidism and ophthalmopathy (dated by TCRdb to between 2018 and 2020). The library was generated by multiplex PCR. The data were produced on an Illumina HiSeq 2000. The TCR beta CDR3 regions were amplified from the RNA transcripts. The TCR CDR3 was subjected to a first round of RT-PCR using the HTBI primer set and the Qiagen OneStep RT-PCR kit. TCRdb reprocessed the public reads (quality trimming at Q25 with fastp, clone calling with MiXCR) and kept in-frame beta chains. Under each unique CDR3 protein, matching rows form one entry showing the most common genes and DNA. The sample table shows over 300,000 distinct CDR3 sequences, and roughly an eighth are seen once. Around 32% of the sample is held by the ten biggest clonotypes. The source material was blood. These receptors came from a woman in her thirties or forties with Graves' ophthalmopathy.

This clonotype showed up many times. This chain uses TRBV30 with TRBJ1-2, with 8 bases matching TRBD1. The CDR3 has 14 residues. J gave up 7 bases and V 2 bases, and 9 bases lay outside the gene matches. The V gene's germline CDR1 is GTSNPN and CDR2 SVGIG (reference sequence). The chain's CDR3 is CAWSPRGQGRGYTF. For the CDR3, the DNA is TGTGCCTGGAGTCCGCGTGGACAGGGACGTGGCTACACCTTC.

This clonotype was counted at least ten times. The V and J genes are TRBV2 and TRBJ1-5; D call uncertain. Trimming removed 2 bases at V and 0 bases at J, with 11 bases between. In germline, CDR1 is SNHLY, CDR2 FYNNEI. The CDR3 is 16 amino acids. The CDR3 DNA follows: TGTGCCAGCAGTGAAAGGGTCAGACTTAGCAATCAGCCCCAGCATTTT. Encoded protein: CASSERVRLSNQPQHF.

A few counts support this clonotype. The chain recombines TRBV20-1 with TRBJ2-1; D perhaps matches TRBD2 (7 bases). Germline V gene sequence: CDR1 DFQATT, CDR2 SNEGSKA (reference sequence). The ends were cut back, 5 bases at V and 2 bases at J, with 16 bases in the middle. The CDR3 has 15 amino acids. CDR3 coding DNA: TGCAGTGCTCGCCTGGGGGGGGCAGCCTACAATGAGCAGTTCTTC. Residues: CSARLGGAAYNEQFF.

In this sample, this clonotype turned up many times. The chain has TRBV3-1 and TRBJ1-1; no firm D call. Germline V gene data show CDR1 as LGHDT and CDR2 as YNNKEL (reference sequence). V gave up 4 bases and J gave up 1 base, with 19 bases separating them. The CDR3 sequence is 17 residues long. The CDR3, as DNA: TGTGCCAGCAGCCCACGATTCGTTGAGGCAAAGAACACTGAAGCTTTCTTT. Translation gives CASSPRFVEAKNTEAFF.

This clonotype was detected ten times or more. The CDR3, as DNA: TGTGCCAGCACCCAGACCAATAATTCACCCCTCCACTTT. Its translation is CASTQTNNSPLHF. V is TRBV12-3 or TRBV12-4 and J is TRBJ1-6; D gene ambiguous. The CDR3 spans 13 residues. V was cut by 7 bases and J by 5 bases, with 9 bases left in between.

This clonotype was seen ten or more times. This chain connects TRBV6-1 to TRBJ2-1, with 11 bases that match TRBD2. The V gene end was trimmed by 7 bases and the J gene end by 9 bases; junction bases not matched to a gene: 11. This CDR3 has 15 residues. Germline CDR1 is MNHNS and CDR2 is SASEGT. CDR3 sequence (DNA): TGTGCCAGCAACCCTTTAGCGGGAGGGCCCAGTGAGCAGTTCTTC. Encoded protein: CASNPLAGGPSEQFF.

V and J are TRBV15 and TRBJ2-4; the D gene is possibly TRBD1 (6 bases). Germline CDR1 is LNHNV and CDR2 is YYDKDF (reference sequence). V was shortened by 0 bases and J by 0 bases, with 12 bases between the two germline ends. The CDR3 runs to 17 residues. CDR3 region: CATSRDVDRVAKNIQYF. CDR3 nucleotides: TGTGCCACCAGCAGAGATGTGGACAGAGTAGCCAAAAACATTCAGTACTTC.

This clonotype appeared a few times. The rearrangement uses TRBV15 and TRBJ2-5; unclear D gene. V dropped 2 bases and J dropped 2 bases, with 12 bases sitting between them. Per germline, CDR1 LNHNV and CDR2 YYDKDF (reference sequence). The length of the CDR3 is 15 residues. CDR3 residues: CATSRFRGSQETQYF. The CDR3 DNA follows: TGTGCCACCAGCAGATTTCGAGGTTCACAAGAGACCCAGTACTTC.

This clonotype was observed at least ten times. V gene TRBV29-1 combines with J gene TRBJ2-7; the D gene is possibly TRBD2 (6 bases). The ends were cut back, 4 bases at V and 3 bases at J, with 19 bases in the middle. This CDR3 has 15 residues. Germline V gene sequence: CDR1 SQVTM, CDR2 ANQGSEA. The CDR3 nucleotides are TGCAGCGTTGGAGGGACTTCTATTGCAGGCTACGAGCAGTACTTC. Its protein product is CSVGGTSIAGYEQYF.

This clonotype has a handful of counts. The chain carries TRBV4-1 and TRBJ1-2; D unresolved. Trimming left V 0 bases short and J 7 bases short, with 12 bases between. The CDR3 extends over 14 amino acids. Germline V gene lookup returns CDR1 MGHRA and CDR2 YSYEKL. This chain's CDR3 is CASSQDTPGRGYTF. Here the CDR3 DNA reads TGCGCCAGCAGCCAAGATACTCCCGGGCGTGGCTACACCTTC.

Ten or more counts support this clonotype. The CDR3 sequence is CSASPEGSQETQYF. In DNA form, the CDR3 reads TGCAGTGCTAGCCCCGAGGGCAGTCAAGAGACCCAGTACTTC. The chain uses TRBV20-1 and TRBJ2-5; D might be TRBD2 (5 bases). Trimming pared 3 bases from V and 2 bases from J, leaving 13 bases between. In germline, CDR1 is DFQATT, CDR2 SNEGSKA (reference sequence). CDR3 length: 14 amino acids.

In this sample, this clonotype turned up many times. This chain uses TRBV24-1 with TRBJ2-5, with D tentatively TRBD1 or TRBD2 (5 bases each). Per germline, CDR1 KGHDR and CDR2 SFDVKD. The V end lost 4 bases, the J end lost 11 bases, and 13 bases lay between the germline ends. The CDR3 is made up of 12 amino acids. CDR3 in DNA: TGTGCCACCAGTGACTCGATGGGGGTACAGTACTTC. Its translation: CATSDSMGVQYF.

The table lists this clonotype with many counts. V usage is TRBV2 and J usage is TRBJ1-4; D is ambiguous. This CDR3 has 13 amino acids. Germline loops: CDR1 SNHLY, CDR2 FYNNEI. Trimming cost V 7 bases and J 2 bases, with 8 bases left between them. This CDR3 reads CASKRVTNEKLFF. The DNA of the CDR3 is TGTGCCAGCAAAAGGGTGACTAATGAAAAACTGTTTTTT.

This chain uses TRBV10-1 with TRBJ2-1; TRBD2 aligns across 9 bases. Germline-derived CDR1 and CDR2 are WNHNN and SYGVQD (reference sequence). With V trimmed by 3 bases and J by 6 bases, 6 bases remained unmatched. CDR3 length: 15 residues. CDR3 region: CASSDVSGGPNEQFF. DNA of the CDR3: TGCGCCAGCAGTGACGTAAGCGGGGGGCCCAATGAGCAGTTCTTC.

This clonotype was counted at least ten times. V is TRBV2 and J is TRBJ2-7; no reliable D call. There are 14 residues in the CDR3. The V end was cut by 4 bases, the J end by 0 bases, with 10 bases between. Germline CDR1 SNHLY, CDR2 FYNNEI. The CDR3 loop reads CASSAEPSSYEQYF. Here the CDR3 DNA reads TGTGCCAGCAGTGCTGAGCCTAGCTCCTACGAGCAGTACTTC. Variable domain in full (rest from reference TRBV2 and TRBJ2-7): EPEVTQTPSHQVTQMGQEVILRCVPISNHLYFYWYRQILGQKVEFLVSFYNNEISEKSEIFDDQFSVERPDGSNFTLKIRSTKLEDSAMYFCASSAEPSSYEQYFGPGTRLTVT.

The V and J genes are TRBV28 and TRBJ2-3, with TRBD1 matching over 7 bases. CDR1 is MDHEN, CDR2 SYDVKM, per germline. CDR3 size: 17 residues. V shed 6 bases, J shed 4 bases, and the junction held 16 bases outside the gene matches. In nucleotides, the CDR3 is TGTGCCAGCAGCGACCCAAGCCTCGACAGGGTCGCAGATACGCAGTATTTT. Translating it yields CASSDPSLDRVADTQYF.

In this sample, this clonotype turned up a few times. CDR3 in DNA: TGTGCCAGCAGTTACTCGCACCTCTACGAGCAGTACTTC. As protein: CASSYSHLYEQYF. The chain uses TRBV6-5 and TRBJ2-7; D is uncertain. Trimming stripped 0 bases from V and 3 bases from J, with 6 bases between. The germline V gene has CDR1 MNHEY and CDR2 SVGAGI. The CDR3 runs 13 residues.

This clonotype was seen at least ten times. The chain joins TRBV28 to TRBJ2-1; the match to TRBD2 covers 9 bases. The CDR3 has 15 amino acids. Germline values: CDR1 MDHEN, CDR2 SYDVKM. The V segment lost 2 bases and the J segment 5 bases; nucleotides outside the gene matches: 4. The CDR3 spells CASSLAGGMNNEQFF. CDR3 DNA: TGTGCCAGCAGTTTAGCGGGAGGGATGAACAATGAGCAGTTCTTC.

In this sample, this clonotype turned up many times. The chain couples TRBV12-3 or TRBV12-4 to TRBJ1-4, with D unclear. V gave up 5 bases and J gave up 11 bases, with 9 bases separating them. CDR3 length: 11 amino acids. The CDR3 coding sequence is TGTGCCAGCAGTCAGTCTGAGAAACTGTTTTTT. It specifies CASSQSEKLFF.

The chain employs TRBV20-1 and TRBJ1-5; TRBD1 aligns across 8 bases. Per germline, CDR1 DFQATT and CDR2 SNEGSKA (reference sequence). CDR3 size: 14 residues. J gave up 1 base and V 4 bases, and 3 bases lay outside the gene matches. The CDR3 DNA is TGCAGTGCTACGACAGGGGCGAGCAATCAGCCCCAGCATTTT. It encodes CSATTGASNQPQHF.

The table lists this clonotype with many counts. The chain uses TRBV20-1 and TRBJ1-1; 9 nucleotides agree with TRBD1. The CDR3 is made up of 15 amino acids. V gave up 5 bases and J gave up 5 bases; unmatched junction bases: 12. CDR1 is DFQATT and CDR2 is SNEGSKA in the germline V gene (reference sequence). CDR3 nucleotide sequence: TGCAGTGCTGCACCCGGGACAGGGTCATCAACTGAAGCTTTCTTT. Residues: CSAAPGTGSSTEAFF.

This clonotype was seen at least ten times. CDR3: CASRATLAGNEQFF. The CDR3 nucleotides are TGTGCCAGCAGAGCTACTCTAGCGGGCAATGAGCAGTTCTTC. The chain employs TRBV28 and TRBJ2-1; 8 bases line up with TRBD2. CDR1 and CDR2 (germline): MDHEN, SYDVKM. J gave up 6 bases and V 6 bases, and 7 bases lay outside the gene matches. The CDR3 is 14 amino acids.